This record looks at one TCR beta chain sequence and its context. Its antigen specificity is not known. No base-level quality is on record; no much larger clone is a single base apart. The data were taken from a study of cytomegalovirus exposure and HLA in healthy donors (dated by TCRdb to about 2017). Turning to the overall study: According to an earlier analysis of several hundred of the donors, about 170 million T cells yielded approximately 120 million unique TCR beta sequences and 276 Gb of sequence data. About 280 gigabases of sequencing data and 78 million or so unique TCR sequences were included in an early release covering 550 to 800 HLA-typed donors. Of the roughly 400 genotyped donors, 65% to 90% fell in the genetic ancestry cluster associated with self-reported Caucasian donors. The aim of the study was to test whether cataloging public T cell receptors could identify signatures of past pathogen exposure. Using immunosequencing, the study profiled T cell repertoires from roughly 650 subjects and related those repertoires to cytomegalovirus serostatus. A separate validation cohort of roughly 130 different subjects was used in addition to the roughly 700-subject first cohort. The study combined high-throughput TCR immunosequencing, statistical association of individual TCRs with disease status, and machine learning to predict cytomegalovirus infection status. A later analysis re-analyzed previously published TCR beta repertoires from 550 to 700 donors and added high-resolution HLA genotyping to study TCR occurrence patterns. Rather than drawing on any new phenotypic data, the later analysis identified candidate immune exposures from TCR beta sequences and the way those sequences occurred across donors. To decide whether each TCR beta V gene segment behaved as functional or pseudogenic, an earlier analysis of approximately 590 of the donors relied on high-throughput TCR beta sequencing. Alongside the repertoire data, information on donor age, sex, ethnicity and CMV serostatus was compiled. Genome-wide SNP genotypes for about 65% of the roughly 670 donors were used in a later genetic analysis, which treated that subset as a discovery cohort. Every repertoire in the discovery cohort had been generated on one and the same sequencing platform. Class I and class II HLA loci were covered by the typing at four-digit resolution. Typing coverage varied by locus: roughly 629-630 donors for A, B, C, DRB1 and DQB1; approximately 560 for DQA1; around 570 for DPA1; roughly 470 for DPB1. Because of strong linkage in the cohort, five DR-DQ haplotypes were treated as single units for association and clustering. Among around 400 genotyped donors of the cohort, an average of roughly 230,000 unique TCR beta nucleotide sequences was sequenced per donor, of which 15% to 20% were non-productive.

Spanning cysteine to phenylalanine, the CDR3 consists of 18 amino acids. Only the CDR3 region is kept as DNA, spanning 54 bases read in frame from base 1. CDR1 and CDR2, looked up from the germline V gene, are MDHEN and SYDVKM. V is cut by 6 bases and J by 0 bases, and the space between the germline ends is 18 bases. Libraries came from the immunoSEQ multiplex PCR assay. A mixture of 60 forward primers for TCR Vbeta segments and 13 reverse primers for TCR Jbeta segments was used in the multiplex PCR. A multiplex PCR assay on genomic DNA amplified the CDR3 region of rearranged TCR beta genes. The amplified TCR beta libraries were sequenced on the Illumina HiSeq System as 87-base-pair reads. For the original study's pipeline: Across the 666 repertoires, a later analysis counted about 81 million unique TCR beta chains, about 10 million of which were shared by at least two donors. Raw reads were error-corrected and collapsed into unique sequences by a nearest-neighbor algorithm in which closely related sequences were merged to remove PCR and sequencing errors. Alignment of CDR3 sequences to IMGT reference sequences was used to assign V, D and J gene segments. For a sequence to be retained, a match of at least six nucleotides was required to both a V gene segment and a J gene segment. A rearrangement counted as productive if the CDR3 had no stop codons and remained in frame with V and J, and every other rearrangement counted as non-productive. Following IMGT convention, CDR3 was defined as the stretch from the second conserved V-encoded cysteine up to the conserved J-encoded phenylalanine. The earlier analysis of about 590 of the donors excluded sequences that lacked an unambiguous match to a single V gene segment. An earlier analysis of some 610 of the donors called V segments functional above 56.7% productive rearrangements and segregating when the between-donor standard deviation exceeded 5%. A statistical classification framework was developed to diagnose cytomegalovirus status using the catalog of TCR beta chain sequences. In a later analysis, TCR nucleotide sequences were compared against IMGT/GENE-DB human TR gene sequences so that V and J genes could be assigned. The TCRdist pipeline was used in a later analysis to assign CDR3 sequences and most-parsimonious VDJ recombination scenarios. In a later analysis, each TCR beta chain was defined by its CDR3 amino acid sequence together with its V-gene family, and reads without a unique V-gene family were excluded. To address suspected cross-contamination and a sequencing artifact, a later analysis removed some 620 highly shared, low-generation-probability nucleotide sequences. A later analysis calculated a clonal expansion index for each public chain from normalized within-repertoire ranks of inferred template counts. In a later analysis, generation probabilities were computed using a VDJ recombination model fitted to out-of-frame rearrangements, and the results were checked against IGoR. In a later analysis, hypergeometric tests were used to score TCR-TCR, TCR-HLA and TCR-CMV co-occurrence, with a repertoire-size bias correction applied to TCR pairs. A later analysis estimated false discovery rates by permuting HLA or CMV assignments 20 times. In a later analysis, co-occurring TCRs were grouped using DBSCAN, with TCRdist sequence similarity added in when clustering inside HLA-allele-positive subsets. Repertoires with fewer than 30,000 or more than 120,000 public chains were left out of co-occurrence clustering, as were about 5 repertoires with anomalous nucleotide sharing. The clones in this table, taken by TCRdb from immuneACCESS, are in-frame only. Not every clone is retained; where verified, under half of the shortfall comes from an unresolved V gene, and the cause of the rest is unknown. The DNA gave D and trimming, while V, J and clone size come from that table. The sample table lists 160,000 or so clones, around 82% of them with a count of one. The ten largest clonotypes hold around 0.93% of the sample.

Study-wide conclusions, independent of this receptor: The only immune exposure information available for the cohort was CMV serostatus. Correlated functional status among segregating V segments might reflect linkage disequilibrium, but an unknown experimental factor could not be ruled out. Some IMGT-functional V segments, including TRBV6-2 and TRBV6-3, could not be told apart with the 87-base-pair reads, so those segments were excluded. The classifier was reported to diagnose cytomegalovirus status with high specificity and sensitivity in both the original cohort and the validation cohort. This cohort had only TCR beta chains sequenced, and the lack of alpha or paired-chain data limited which features could be detected. The earlier analysis of 587 of the donors excluded 15 to 20 rarely observed V segments, including chromosome 9 orphons, because counts were too low. In a later analysis, TCR association rates were found to vary across HLA loci, with the most associated TCRs seen for DRB1 alleles and the fewest for HLA-C alleles. A cluster of highly shared sequence variants was judged likely to be a technical artifact of the sequencing pipeline. Assigning TCR associations to individual alleles was difficult when HLA alleles, especially DR and DQ, strongly co-occurred. A further reported finding was that TCR beta sequences accurately predicted the HLA-A and HLA-B alleles for most subjects in the first cohort. A later analysis found that most CMV-associated TCR beta chains appeared HLA-restricted, with HLA associations seemingly driven largely by CMV exposure. Specific HLA alleles were associated with 18,000 or so TCR beta sequences at a false discovery rate of 0.05 in a later analysis. A later analysis found that HLA-associated TCR beta chains were more clonally expanded and had lower generation probabilities than equally common non-associated chains. The study listed 150 to 200 TCR beta chains as associated with cytomegalovirus. It was suggested by the authors that the approach could potentially be generalized to other disease states and immunological phenotypes. According to a later genetic analysis, donors in an Asian-associated ancestry cluster had fewer N-insertions in productive TCRs than the roughly 670-donor mean. In vitro tests confirmed that a few of the cytomegalovirus-associated TCR beta chains recognize cytomegalovirus antigens. A later analysis reported that several top co-occurrence clusters appeared linked to parvovirus B19, influenza, CMV and Epstein-Barr virus. Because some donors lacked HLA typing at each locus, the association tests relied only on the typed subset. In an earlier analysis of roughly 500 of the donors, most TCR beta V segments appeared in productive rearrangements about 90% or about 30% of the time, broadly matching IMGT annotations. Presence/absence analyses assumed roughly uniform sequencing depth across donors, an assumption that may not hold. Across donors, most TCR sequences were observed very rarely, whereas some public TCRs were present in many individuals. V-gene and J-gene trimming of TCR beta chains was associated with a missense DCLRE1C variant in a later genetic analysis, and the association was replicated in an independent cohort.

The cohort consisted of 600 to 750 healthy bone marrow donors. At the time of sampling, every cohort member was nominally healthy, though immune exposures that went unrecorded were likely present. The donor tested CMV seronegative, placing the donor among the roughly 400 seronegative members of the cohort. Each donor provided a peripheral blood sample, and peripheral blood mononuclear cells were used for TCR beta sequencing. The Qiagen DNeasy Blood Extraction Kit was used to extract genomic DNA from the blood cell samples. The chain couples TRBV28 to TRBJ2-6; the D region possibly corresponds to TRBD1 (6 bases align). Specimen: PBMCs. The receptor's source is a man aged 30 to 39 in good health and CMV-seronegative. The DNA is as follows: TGTGCCAGCAGGACTCCGGGGACAACCGACTCTGGGGCCAACGTCCTGACTTTC. Its amino acids are CASRTPGTTDSGANVLTF.